This T cell receptor (beta chain) was found in a study of T cell clonality in common variable immunodeficiency. Overall study results and limits: Authors noted CVID clonality's cause needs subpopulation repertoire sequencing. TCRbeta clonality was increased in CVID versus healthy controls. Compared with controls, CVID subjects had fewer shared TCRbeta clones.

This clone was counted ten times or more. No antigen is known for it. The read finishes 3 residues shy of the CDR3 end, and the germline J gene is used to complete it. The germline V gene encodes CDR1 DFQATT and CDR2 SNEGSKA (reference sequence). Between the trimmed V and J ends, which lost 0 bases and 10 bases, there was a span of 16 bases. The CDR3 extends over 15 amino acids. The data were produced by immunoSEQ multiplex PCR, yet TCRdb's version contains in-frame clones alone and is incomplete. This sample comprises about 39,000 clones, none seen once only. This chain uses TRBV20-1 with TRBJ1-6, with D maybe TRBD1 (5 bases). The sequence derives from a person between 18 and 69 years old in good health. Sequencing was done on a sample of peripheral blood mononuclear cells. CDR3 sequence: CSARDGSGNGSPLHF. Partial CDR3 DNA: TGCAGTGCTAGAGATGGTTCAGGGAATGGATCACCC.